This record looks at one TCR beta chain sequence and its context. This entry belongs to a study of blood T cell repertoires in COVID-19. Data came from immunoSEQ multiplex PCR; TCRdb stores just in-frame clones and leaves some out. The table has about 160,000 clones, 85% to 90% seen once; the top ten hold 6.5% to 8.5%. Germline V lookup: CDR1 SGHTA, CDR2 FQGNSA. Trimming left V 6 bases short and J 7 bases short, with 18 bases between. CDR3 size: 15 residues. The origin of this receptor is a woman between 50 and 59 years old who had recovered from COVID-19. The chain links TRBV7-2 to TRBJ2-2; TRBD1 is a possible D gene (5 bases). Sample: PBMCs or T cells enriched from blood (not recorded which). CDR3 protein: CASSKEVQGYGELFF. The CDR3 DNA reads TGTGCCAGCAGTAAAGAGGTTCAGGGTTACGGGGAGCTGTTTTTT.